Below, 32 T cell receptor beta chains from the same sample are listed, as sequenced in a study of blood T cells in healthy people across ages. Next came a second PCR, run for about 6 to 11 cycles, which used a sample-barcoded 5' primer along with a J-beta primer mix. From the 5' RACE reads, TCRdb called clonotypes with MiXCR, one entry per CDR3 protein. The sample lists approximately 760,000 distinct CDR3 sequences, 25% occurring once. Another study also made use of these data, one on T cells of mothers and their children.

Source material: blood. The source of these receptors is a boy aged 5-17 years in good health.

The V gene is TRBV5-6, the J gene TRBJ2-6; D tentatively reads TRBD1 or TRBD2 (5 bases each). This CDR3 region has 18 residues. CDR1 is SGHDT and CDR2 is YYEEEE in the germline V gene. V was trimmed by 1 base and J by 4 bases, leaving 18 bases between them. CDR3 region: CASSLWDPGSSGANVLTF. CDR3 nucleotide sequence: TGTGCCAGCAGCTTGTGGGACCCAGGGTCCTCGGGGGCCAACGTCCTGACTTTC. Filled out from reference TRBV5-6 and TRBJ2-6, the complete variable domain reads DAGVTQSPTHLIKTRGQQVTLRCSPKSGHDTVSWYQQALGQGPQFIFQYYEEEERQRGNFPDRFSGHQFPNYSSELNVNALLLGDSALYLCASSLWDPGSSGANVLTFGAGSRLTVL.

This chain uses TRBV21-1 with TRBJ2-4; the table's D call TRBD1 went unverified against the DNA. TRBV21-1 is a pseudogene locus. The CDR3 spans 17 residues. CDR3 residues: CASSPRLKGGPKNIQYF. CDR3 nucleotides: TGTGCCAGCAGCCCGCGTTTGAAGGGGGGACCCAAAAACATTCAGTACTTC.

This clonotype was detected a few times. The chain has TRBV3-1 and TRBJ2-5, with 12 bases identical to TRBD2. Germline CDR1 LGHDT, CDR2 YNNKEL (reference sequence). Unmatched junction bases numbered 7, after V lost 3 bases and J lost 8 bases. The CDR3 has 15 residues. The CDR3: CASSHRTSGIPTQYF. The CDR3 DNA reads TGTGCCAGCAGCCATCGGACTAGCGGGATCCCCACCCAGTACTTC.

The J gene is TRBJ2-3, the V gene TRBV5-6; D gene unclear. V was shortened by 4 bases and J by 6 bases, with 6 bases between the two germline ends. The CDR3 runs to 11 residues. CDR1 and CDR2 from the germline V gene are SGHDT and YYEEEE. The CDR3: CASSLYDTQYF. The CDR3 nucleotides are TGTGCCAGCAGCCTGTATGATACGCAGTATTTT.

The CDR3 DNA follows: TGTGCCAGCAGCCTATTTATGATGGGAGGCGATACTGAAGCTTTCTTT. Translation: CASSLFMMGGDTEAFF. The chain joins TRBV27 to TRBJ1-1; unclear D gene. The CDR3 sequence is 16 residues long. Trimming stripped 6 bases from V and 5 bases from J, with 22 bases between. The germline CDR1 and CDR2 sequences are MNHEY and SMNVEV (reference sequence).

A remark on this clonotype: At one end, the junction sequence differs from germline, possibly due to a read error. The J gene is TRBJ2-5, the V gene TRBV7-2; 9 nucleotides agree with TRBD2. CDR3 length: 17 amino acids. CDR1 is SGHTA and CDR2 is FQGNSA in the germline V gene. The CDR3 coding sequence is TGTGCCAGCAGCCGATCTTCATCTAGCGGGGACTCCTACGGGCAGTGCTTC. It specifies CASSRSSSSGDSYGQCF.

The CDR3 here is CASSQDLFLRVGSTEAFF. The DNA for the CDR3 is TGTGCCAGCAGCCAAGATCTTTTCCTTCGTGTGGGCAGCACTGAAGCTTTCTTT. The chain uses TRBV3-1 and TRBJ1-1, with D hard to call. V was shortened by 0 bases and J by 4 bases, with 21 bases between the two germline ends. In germline, CDR1 is LGHDT, CDR2 YNNKEL (reference sequence). This CDR3 has 18 residues.

The table lists this clonotype with a few counts. The V and J genes are TRBV11-2 and TRBJ2-7, with 9 bases lining up with TRBD2. Gene TRBJ2-1 matches the end of the DNA better, so the J call may be wrong. The CDR3 extends over 14 amino acids. Germline V lookup: CDR1 SGHAT, CDR2 FQNNGV. CDR3 residues: CASSPPGLAAEQFF. The CDR3 DNA follows: TGTGCCAGCAGCCCCCCGGGACTAGCTGCTGAGCAGTTCTTC.

The V and J genes are TRBV5-1 and TRBJ1-2; D remains ambiguous. V was pared by 3 bases and J by 2 bases, with 14 bases between. Germline-derived CDR1 and CDR2 are SGHRS and YFSETQ. The CDR3 spans 15 residues. The CDR3 loop reads CASSSGRSENYGYTF. Written as DNA, the CDR3 is TGCGCCAGCAGCTCCGGCCGCAGCGAGAACTATGGCTACACCTTC.

This clonotype showed up just once. This chain joins TRBV12-3 or TRBV12-4 and TRBJ2-7; 7 bases agree with TRBD1. The CDR3 runs 12 residues. V lost 7 bases and J lost 7; bases outside the gene matches: 7. CDR3 sequence: CASTPTGHEQYF. The CDR3 DNA sequence: TGTGCCAGCACCCCGACAGGGCATGAGCAGTACTTC.

CDR3 coding DNA: TGTGCCAGCAGCCAGAGTAACGTAGGTGGTACGCAGTATTTT. As protein: CASSQSNVGGTQYF. V and J are TRBV3-1 and TRBJ2-3, with D unresolved. V lost 3 bases and J lost 8, with 15 bases in between. Germline CDR1 reads LGHDT; CDR2 reads YNNKEL (reference sequence). CDR3 length equals 14 residues.

The rearrangement uses TRBV20-1 and TRBJ2-5; 8 positions agree with TRBD2. The trim removed 6 bases at V and 6 bases at J, leaving 9 bases unmatched. This CDR3 is built from 13 residues. Germline loops: CDR1 DFQATT, CDR2 SNEGSKA (reference sequence). The CDR3, as DNA: TGCAGTGCCATCAGCGGGAGTGTAAAGACCCAGTACTTC. Translation: CSAISGSVKTQYF.

The chain employs TRBV9 and TRBJ2-3; D possibly matches TRBD1 or TRBD2 (5 bases each). The CDR3 runs to 16 residues. With 1 base removed from V and 0 bases from J, the gap between germline ends came to 12 bases. The germline CDR1 and CDR2 sequences are SGDLS and YYNGEE. The CDR3 protein is CASSVSVEGSTDTQYF. The CDR3 nucleotides read TGTGCCAGCAGCGTATCTGTTGAGGGGAGCACAGATACGCAGTATTTT.

V and J are TRBV4-3 and TRBJ1-2; D may be TRBD1 (5 bases). The length of the CDR3 is 14 residues. With 0 bases removed from V and 6 bases from J, the gap between germline ends came to 11 bases. Germline V gene lookup returns CDR1 LGHNA and CDR2 YSLEER. The CDR3 here is CASSQDRDFNGYTF. CDR3 sequence (DNA): TGCGCCAGCAGCCAAGACAGGGACTTCAATGGCTACACCTTC.

This clonotype was seen a few times. J is TRBJ2-7 and V is TRBV3-1; TRBD2 matches at 12 bases. The CDR3 consists of 17 residues. The V gene end was trimmed by 4 bases and the J gene end by 7 bases; junction bases not matched to a gene: 14. Germline V CDR1 and CDR2: LGHDT, YNNKEL (reference sequence). The CDR3 bases are TGTGCCAGCAGCCTTATGCCAACTAGCGGGGGGCTACGGGAGCAGTACTTC. Its translation: CASSLMPTSGGLREQYF.

The chain employs TRBV20-1 and TRBJ2-5; D is perhaps TRBD1 or TRBD2 (5 bases each). Trimming removed 0 bases from V and 4 bases from J, with 15 bases in between. Germline V gene lookup returns CDR1 DFQATT and CDR2 SNEGSKA (reference sequence). The CDR3 totals 15 residues. Written as DNA, the CDR3 is TGCAGTGCTAGAGATCGGGGCGCTAGCCCAGAGACCCAGTACTTC. It codes for CSARDRGASPETQYF.

Only a few counts were recorded for this clonotype. CDR3 loop: CASSPREGWQETQYF. For the CDR3, the DNA is TGTGCCAGCAGTCCTAGGGAGGGCTGGCAAGAGACCCAGTACTTC. This chain joins TRBV12-3 or TRBV12-4 and TRBJ2-5; TRBD2 aligns across 7 bases. CDR3 length: 15 amino acids. V shed 5 bases and J 2 bases; nucleotides not matched to a gene: 8.

CDR3 sequence: CASSSGASGEQFF. CDR3 in DNA: TGTGCCAGCAGTTCCGGGGCGTCGGGTGAGCAGTTCTTC. This chain connects TRBV7-3 to TRBJ2-1, with D perhaps given as TRBD1 or TRBD2 (5 bases each). Per the germline V gene, CDR1 is SGHTA and CDR2 is FQGTGA. Trimming left V 6 bases short and J 9 bases short, with 15 bases between. The CDR3 length is 13 residues. Full variable domain (missing parts from reference TRBV7-3 and TRBJ2-1): GAGVSQTPSNKVTEKGKYVELRCDPISGHTALYWYRQSLGQGPEFLIYFQGTGAADDSGLPNDRFFAVRPEGSVSTLKIQRTERGDSAVYLCASSSGASGEQFFGPGTRLTVL.

The V gene is TRBV7-2, the J gene TRBJ2-5, with 15 nucleotides matching TRBD2. V shed 4 bases and J 11 bases; nucleotides not matched to a gene: 11. The CDR3 extends over 16 amino acids. CDR1 SGHTA and CDR2 FQGNSA come from the germline V gene. The CDR3 region is CASSSGLAGGPGEQYF. The CDR3 region has the DNA TGTGCCAGCAGCTCCGGACTAGCGGGAGGGCCGGGGGAGCAGTACTTC.

This clonotype was seen more than once but under ten times. The chain links TRBV7-2 to TRBJ2-3, with 7 nucleotides matching TRBD1. CDR1 and CDR2 (germline): SGHTA, FQGNSA. The CDR3 totals 16 residues. J lost 0 bases, V lost 4 bases, and 7 bases had no gene match. The CDR3 region is CASSSGLTGSTDTQYF. Written as DNA, the CDR3 is TGTGCCAGCAGCTCTGGTTTGACAGGGAGCACAGATACGCAGTATTTT.

This chain connects TRBV28 to TRBJ1-4; D is unresolved. Germline values: CDR1 MDHEN, CDR2 SYDVKM. The CDR3 is made up of 14 amino acids. The V and J ends lost 1 base and 4 bases respectively, with 7 bases between them. CDR3 sequence: CASSLSGFNEKLFF. The CDR3 DNA reads as TGTGCCAGCAGTTTATCCGGTTTTAATGAAAAACTGTTTTTT.

This clonotype was detected a few times. V gene TRBV7-2 combines with J gene TRBJ2-1; 7 bases agree with TRBD2. The trim removed 4 bases at V and 0 bases at J, leaving 9 bases unmatched. Germline V gene data show CDR1 as SGHTA and CDR2 as FQGNSA. This CDR3 is built from 17 residues. The CDR3 here is CASSSILAGRSYNEQFF. CDR3 DNA sequence: TGTGCCAGCAGCTCCATTTTAGCGGGCCGCTCCTACAATGAGCAGTTCTTC.

This clonotype was recorded a few times. The chain employs TRBV7-9 and TRBJ2-1; maybe TRBD2 (7 bases). The CDR3 has 16 amino acids. With 4 bases removed from V and 5 bases from J, the gap between germline ends came to 18 bases. The germline CDR1 and CDR2 sequences are SEHNR and FQNEAQ (reference sequence). CDR3 amino acids: CASSSLGGAQDNEQFF. CDR3 DNA sequence: TGTGCCAGCAGCTCCCTAGGGGGGGCCCAGGACAATGAGCAGTTCTTC.

This clonotype was seen more than once but under ten times. The chain couples TRBV9 to TRBJ2-5; the D is unclear. V was pared by 0 bases and J by 3 bases, with 6 bases between. There are 13 residues in the CDR3. The germline V gene has CDR1 SGDLS and CDR2 YYNGEE. The CDR3 loop reads CASSVGMKETQYF. The CDR3 nucleotides are TGTGCCAGCAGCGTAGGTATGAAAGAGACCCAGTACTTC.

In this sample, this clonotype turned up a few times. The V and J genes are TRBV7-9 and TRBJ2-2, with TRBD1 identical over 9 bases. The CDR3 consists of 16 residues. The junction had 12 bases not matched to a gene; V was cut back by 6 bases and J by 7 bases. The germline gives CDR1 SEHNR, CDR2 FQNEAQ (reference sequence). CDR3 DNA sequence: TGTGCCAGCAGGCCGGGACAGGGAGAAGGGAACGGGGAGCTGTTTTTT. It encodes CASRPGQGEGNGELFF. Together with reference TRBV7-9 and TRBJ2-2, the CDR3 gives the full variable domain: DTGVSQNPRHKITKRGQNVTFRCDPISEHNRLYWYRQTLGQGPEFLTYFQNEAQLEKSRLLSDRFSAERPKGSFSTLEIQRTEQGDSAMYLCASRPGQGEGNGELFFGEGSRLTVL.

This chain uses TRBV28 with TRBJ2-1, with no clear D. This CDR3 is built from 15 residues. The germline CDR1 and CDR2 sequences are MDHEN and SYDVKM. Trimming pared 2 bases from V and 1 base from J, leaving 9 bases between. The CDR3 is CASSLRMSSYNEQFF. Here the CDR3 DNA reads TGTGCCAGCAGTTTAAGGATGAGTTCCTACAATGAGCAGTTCTTC.

The chain carries TRBV7-6 and TRBJ2-2; 9 bases agree with TRBD2. Trimming took 5 bases from V and 0 from J; bases not matched to a gene: 10. Germline-derived CDR1 and CDR2 are SGHVS and FNYEAQ. The CDR3 spans 18 residues. In DNA form, the CDR3 reads TGTGCCAGCAGCCCTACCGTAGCGGGAGTATCGAACACCGGGGAGCTGTTTTTT. This encodes CASSPTVAGVSNTGELFF.

This clonotype has more than one count but fewer than ten. The chain has TRBV11-2 and TRBJ2-5; the D is unclear. The V gene lost 4 bases and the J gene lost 2 bases, with 11 bases spanning the gap. The CDR3 loop spans 14 amino acids. CDR1 is SGHAT, CDR2 FQNNGV, per germline. The CDR3 region is CASSSWTEQETQYF. The CDR3 coding sequence is TGTGCCAGCAGCTCTTGGACGGAGCAAGAGACCCAGTACTTC.

This clonotype was counted between two and nine times. DNA of the CDR3: TGCGCCAGCAGAATTCATACAGGGGGCGCATGTCAGCCCCAGCATTTT. This gives the protein CASRIHTGGACQPQHF. The rearrangement joins TRBV5-1 to TRBJ1-5; 9 bases line up with TRBD1. Germline CDR1 SGHRS, CDR2 YFSETQ. V was clipped by 5 bases and J by 6 bases; unmatched bases: 12. The CDR3 covers 16 residues.

The chain joins TRBV4-1 to TRBJ2-5; the match to TRBD2 covers 8 bases. The CDR3 extends over 17 amino acids. Germline values: CDR1 MGHRA, CDR2 YSYEKL. Trimming took 4 bases from V and 4 from J; bases not matched to a gene: 14. CDR3: CASSPSPGLVVGETQYF. The CDR3 nucleotides read TGCGCCAGCAGCCCCAGCCCGGGACTAGTAGTGGGAGAGACCCAGTACTTC.

For the CDR3, the DNA is TGCAGCGTTGGAGGTCCGGGGAACACTGAAGCTTTCTTT. It translates to CSVGGPGNTEAFF. The J gene is TRBJ1-1, the V gene TRBV29-1; D unresolved. The CDR3 is 13 residues long. V shed 4 bases and J shed 1 base, with 10 bases lying between them. CDR1 is SQVTM, CDR2 ANQGSEA, per germline.

This chain connects TRBV12-3 or TRBV12-4 to TRBJ2-7; a weak D match, TRBD2 (6 bases). This CDR3 spans 16 amino acids. Trimming left V 6 bases short and J 4 bases short, with 22 bases between. The CDR3 reads CASRLRDSEVAYEQYF. In nucleotides, the CDR3 is TGTGCCAGCAGGCTCCGGGACTCCGAGGTGGCTTACGAGCAGTACTTC.